These 11 T cell receptor beta chains share one sample of origin, sequenced in a study of cytomegalovirus exposure and HLA in healthy donors. PCR primers comprised 60 Vbeta and 13 Jbeta primers. Using immunoSEQ multiplex PCR, the repertoire was profiled, and TCRdb retains in-frame clones only, with some absent. The sample spans about 77,000 clones; the ten largest clones claim roughly 15%. What was sequenced was PBMCs. All receptors come from a man aged 50-60 years in good health and CMV-seropositive.

The V call is TRBV11-2, the J call TRBJ2-2; D is unresolved. CDR1 and CDR2 (germline): SGHAT, FQNNGV. V dropped 4 bases and J dropped 2 bases, with 8 bases sitting between them. This CDR3 contains 14 residues. The CDR3 DNA follows: TGTGCCAGCAGCTACCCCCTAAACACCGGGGAGCTGTTTTTT. Its protein product is CASSYPLNTGELFF.

The J gene is TRBJ2-3, the V gene TRBV7-2; TRBD2 matches at 16 bases. The CDR3 is 16 residues long. The V gene's germline CDR1 is SGHTA and CDR2 FQGNSA. V was pared by 3 bases and J by 7 bases, with 4 bases of the junction left unmatched. In nucleotides, the CDR3 is TGTGCCAGCAGCTTCGGGACTAGCGGGGGGGCAAATACGCAGTATTTT. Its translation: CASSFGTSGGANTQYF.

The chain uses TRBV29-1 and TRBJ2-2; 7 bases align to TRBD1. The CDR3 extends over 15 amino acids. Trimming at V came to 6 bases and at J to 0 bases, leaving 7 bases not matched to a gene. Looked up from germline, CDR1 is SQVTM and CDR2 is ANQGSEA. CDR3 region: CSVRRTGANTGELFF. In DNA form, the CDR3 reads TGCAGCGTCCGCCGAACAGGGGCGAACACCGGGGAGCTGTTTTTT.

This chain uses TRBV10-3 with TRBJ1-2, with D maybe TRBD1 (5 bases). This CDR3 contains 15 residues. Per the germline V gene, CDR1 is ENHRY and CDR2 is SYGVKD. Between the trimmed V and J ends, which lost 2 bases and 2 bases, there was a span of 12 bases. CDR3 in DNA: TGTGCCATCAGTGAGGGAGCGCGGGGGAACTATGGCTACACCTTC. Its translation is CAISEGARGNYGYTF.

The V call is TRBV7-9, the J call TRBJ1-5; TRBD1 is a possible D gene (5 bases). CDR1 is SEHNR and CDR2 is FQNEAQ in the germline V gene (reference sequence). V lost 0 bases to trimming and J lost 5 bases, with 17 bases between them. CDR3 size: 17 residues. The CDR3 spells CASSLATLGRVHQPQHF. The CDR3 DNA reads as TGTGCCAGCAGCTTAGCCACCCTGGGCAGGGTCCATCAGCCCCAGCATTTT. The full variable domain, completed using reference TRBV7-9 and TRBJ1-5, is DTGVSQNPRHKITKRGQNVTFRCDPISEHNRLYWYRQTLGQGPEFLTYFQNEAQLEKSRLLSDRFSAERPKGSFSTLEIQRTEQGDSAMYLCASSLATLGRVHQPQHFGDGTRLSIL.

The J gene is TRBJ2-3, the V gene TRBV5-6; D gene uncertain. V lost 1 base and J 2 bases, leaving 5 bases between the germline ends. Germline-derived CDR1 and CDR2 are SGHDT and YYEEEE. The CDR3 covers 13 residues. This CDR3 is CASSLQDTDTQYF. The DNA of the CDR3 is TGTGCCAGCAGCTTGCAGGACACAGATACGCAGTATTTT.

The V gene is TRBV4-1, the J gene TRBJ1-2, with TRBD1 matching over 7 bases. Germline CDR1 and CDR2: MGHRA and YSYEKL. The CDR3 runs 15 residues. V lost 0 bases, J lost 4 bases, and 5 bases stayed unmatched. The CDR3: CASSQDQGGLYGYTF. CDR3 nucleotide sequence: TGCGCCAGCAGCCAAGATCAAGGGGGCCTCTATGGCTACACCTTC.

V gene TRBV6-5 combines with J gene TRBJ2-3, with D tentatively TRBD1 (6 bases). Germline assignment: CDR1 MNHEY and CDR2 SVGAGI. There are 13 residues in the CDR3. V was pared by 11 bases and J by 3 bases, with 15 bases between. The CDR3, as DNA: TGTGCCGCATGGAGACAGGCGACAGATACGCAGTATTTT. It specifies CAAWRQATDTQYF.

This chain connects TRBV19 to TRBJ1-1, with TRBD1 as a possible D gene (5 bases). The germline V and J ends were trimmed by 5 bases and 7 bases, with 14 bases remaining between them. CDR1 and CDR2 (germline): LNHDA, SQIVND (reference sequence). CDR3 length: 13 residues. The CDR3: CASSARQRGEAFF. In DNA form, the CDR3 reads TGTGCCAGTAGTGCCCGACAGCGAGGTGAAGCTTTCTTT.

The chain is built from TRBV4-1 and TRBJ2-1, with 9 bases lining up with TRBD1. The J segment lost 4 bases and the V segment lost 0 bases, leaving 4 bases of the junction unmatched. CDR1 and CDR2 (germline): MGHRA, YSYEKL. The CDR3 contains 16 residues. CDR3 nucleotide sequence: TGCGCCAGCAGCCAAGATGGGGACAGGGCTTACAATGAGCAGTTCTTC. It is translated as CASSQDGDRAYNEQFF.

This sequence joins TRBV5-6 and TRBJ2-1, with 13 bases fitting TRBD2. CDR3 length: 14 amino acids. Germline lookup yields CDR1 SGHDT and CDR2 YYEEEE. Germline trimming cut 4 bases from V and 10 bases from J; bases unmatched to any gene: 5. CDR3 in DNA: TGTGCCAGCAGCACTAGCGGGGGGGTACAAGAGCAGTTCTTC. Protein sequence: CASSTSGGVQEQFF.